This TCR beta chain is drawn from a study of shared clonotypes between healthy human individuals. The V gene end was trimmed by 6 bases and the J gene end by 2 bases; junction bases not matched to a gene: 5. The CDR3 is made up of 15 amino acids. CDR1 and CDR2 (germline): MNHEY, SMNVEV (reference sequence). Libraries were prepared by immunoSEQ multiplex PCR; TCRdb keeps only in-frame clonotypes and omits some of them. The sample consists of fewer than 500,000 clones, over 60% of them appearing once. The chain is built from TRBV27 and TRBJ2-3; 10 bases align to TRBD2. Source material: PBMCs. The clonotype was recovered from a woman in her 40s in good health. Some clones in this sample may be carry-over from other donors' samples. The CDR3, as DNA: TGTGCCAGCAGGCTACTAGCGGGATTCACAGATACGCAGTATTTT. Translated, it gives CASRLLAGFTDTQYF.